Listed here are 22 T cell receptor beta chains from one sample, sequenced in a study of cytomegalovirus exposure and HLA in healthy donors. Using immunoSEQ multiplex PCR, the repertoire was profiled, and TCRdb retains in-frame clones only, with some absent. The repertoire includes about 120,000 clones, about 82% of them detected once, and nearly 5% sits in the top ten. The sequencing sample was made of PBMCs. The source of these receptors is a man aged 18 to 35 in good health and CMV-seronegative.

This clone has only one observation. The sample has other DNA sequences that encode this CDR3 too. The chain employs TRBV15 and TRBJ2-7; a possible D gene is TRBD1 (5 bases). Germline values: CDR1 LNHNV, CDR2 YYDKDF (reference sequence). This CDR3 has 12 residues. V lost 5 bases, J lost 3 bases, and 8 bases lay in between. The CDR3 DNA sequence: TGTGCCACCAGCGGACAAAGCTACGAGCAGTACTTC. It translates to CATSGQSYEQYF.

V gene TRBV6-5 combines with J gene TRBJ2-1, with TRBD2 identical over 8 bases. V lost 4 bases and J lost 0; bases outside the gene matches: 5. There are 16 residues in the CDR3. The V gene's germline CDR1 is MNHEY and CDR2 SVGAGI. As DNA, the CDR3 is TGTGCCAGCAGTTCCCAAAGCGGGAGCTCCTACAATGAGCAGTTCTTC. Translation gives CASSSQSGSSYNEQFF.

The CDR3 DNA is TGCGCCAGCAGCTCTGGGGGACTCAGCAGCGGGGAGCTGTTTTTT. Residues: CASSSGGLSSGELFF. The rearrangement uses TRBV5-1 and TRBJ2-2; a weak D match, TRBD2 (6 bases). Germline loops: CDR1 SGHRS, CDR2 YFSETQ. The CDR3 length is 15 residues. Between the trimmed V and J ends, which lost 3 bases and 7 bases, there was a span of 16 bases.

The rearrangement links TRBV5-4 to TRBJ2-5; a weak D match, TRBD2 (5 bases). Trimming shortened V by 2 bases and J by 1 base, and 6 bases separated the two germline ends. The CDR3 loop spans 13 amino acids. In germline, CDR1 is SGHNT, CDR2 YYREEE (reference sequence). The chain's CDR3 is CASSLGSQETQYF. The CDR3 coding sequence is TGTGCCAGCAGCTTAGGGAGCCAAGAGACCCAGTACTTC.

This rearrangement joins TRBV7-6 to TRBJ1-2; D call uncertain. V was pared by 1 base and J by 3 bases, with 6 bases between. This CDR3 has 13 residues. Per germline, CDR1 SGHVS and CDR2 FNYEAQ. CDR3 bases: TGTGCCAGCAGCTTAGGGCAGGACTATGGCTACACCTTC. Its translation: CASSLGQDYGYTF.

The chain couples TRBV11-3 to TRBJ2-3, with TRBD1 identical over 8 bases. Per germline, CDR1 SGHNT and CDR2 YENEEA. J was trimmed by 0 bases and V by 5 bases; bases with no gene match: 1. This CDR3 contains 14 residues. CDR3 coding DNA: TGTGCCAGCAGCCAGGGGGCAAGCACAGATACGCAGTATTTT. Residues: CASSQGASTDTQYF.

This clone was detected only once. This chain uses TRBV5-1 with TRBJ2-5; D not resolved. The CDR3 is 15 amino acids. With 3 bases removed from V and 6 bases from J, the gap between germline ends came to 18 bases. Germline CDR1 SGHRS, CDR2 YFSETQ. The CDR3 region is CASSYITALDKTQYF. CDR3 bases: TGCGCCAGCAGCTATATAACGGCGCTCGACAAGACCCAGTACTTC.

The chain links TRBV6-5 to TRBJ1-1; maybe TRBD1 (5 bases). CDR1 and CDR2 from the germline V gene are MNHEY and SVGAGI. V lost 6 bases, J lost 7 bases, and 12 bases lay in between. The CDR3 is 12 amino acids. Here the CDR3 reads CASSRQGLEAFF. Written as DNA, the CDR3 is TGTGCCAGCAGCCGGCAGGGTCTTGAAGCTTTCTTT.

This clone was observed a single time. This sequence joins TRBV9 and TRBJ2-3; TRBD2 is a possible D gene (6 bases). The CDR3 is 17 residues long. Looked up from germline, CDR1 is SGDLS and CDR2 is YYNGEE. Trimming cost V 4 bases and J 5 bases, with 23 bases left between them. The CDR3 loop is CASSLRGATWDLDTQYF. DNA for the CDR3: TGTGCCAGCAGCTTACGTGGGGCAACTTGGGACTTAGATACGCAGTATTTT.

V usage is TRBV7-2 and J usage is TRBJ2-7; weak D call: TRBD2 (6 bases). Trimming pared 1 base from V and 7 bases from J, leaving 11 bases between. From germline, CDR1 is SGHTA and CDR2 FQGNSA. The CDR3 has 13 residues. The CDR3 nucleotides read TGTGCCAGCAGCTTAGTGGTCGGGGGAGAGCAGTACTTC. It specifies CASSLVVGGEQYF.

V and J are TRBV30 and TRBJ2-7; D may be TRBD1 (5 bases). V lost 2 bases and J lost 6, with 11 bases in between. The germline gives CDR1 GTSNPN, CDR2 SVGIG (reference sequence). The CDR3 runs to 12 residues. The CDR3 sequence: CAWSPQEGEQYF. The CDR3 DNA follows: TGTGCCTGGAGTCCACAGGAAGGCGAGCAGTACTTC.

The gene calls are TRBV5-1 and TRBJ2-7, with a possible D match to TRBD2 (5 bases). This CDR3 contains 13 residues. Deletions cut 3 bases from V and 1 base from J, with 8 bases between. CDR1 and CDR2 from the germline V gene are SGHRS and YFSETQ. CDR3 sequence reads: CASSYGISYEQYF. CDR3 coding DNA: TGCGCCAGCAGCTACGGGATTTCCTACGAGCAGTACTTC. Complete variable domain (other parts from reference TRBV5-1 and TRBJ2-7): KAGVTQTPRYLIKTRGQQVTLSCSPISGHRSVSWYQQTPGQGLQFLFEYFSETQRNKGNFPGRFSGRQFSNSRSEMNVSTLELGDSALYLCASSYGISYEQYFGPGTRLTVT.

V is TRBV10-2 and J is TRBJ2-3; tentative D call: TRBD2 (5 bases). The V and J ends lost 4 bases and 5 bases respectively, with 7 bases between them. CDR1 WSHSY and CDR2 SAAADI come from the germline V gene. CDR3 length: 12 amino acids. CDR3 nucleotides: TGCGCCAGCAGTGTGAGGGAAGATACGCAGTATTTT. This encodes CASSVREDTQYF.

The CDR3 is CASSSRQGGSSPQHF. CDR3 nucleotide sequence: TGCGCCAGCAGCTCCCGACAGGGGGGCTCATCGCCCCAGCATTTT. This rearrangement joins TRBV5-1 to TRBJ1-5; 9 positions match TRBD1. The trim removed 3 bases at V and 9 bases at J, leaving 10 bases unmatched. Germline V gene sequence: CDR1 SGHRS, CDR2 YFSETQ. The CDR3 has 15 amino acids.

The genes are TRBV5-1 and TRBJ2-7, with 8 bases identical to TRBD2. V shed 0 bases, J shed 5 bases, and the junction held 7 bases outside the gene matches. Looked up from germline, CDR1 is SGHRS and CDR2 is YFSETQ. This CDR3 comprises 15 residues. Here the CDR3 reads CASSLGRAGADEQYF. The CDR3 DNA reads TGCGCCAGCAGCTTGGGGCGAGCGGGGGCCGACGAGCAGTACTTC.

The J gene is TRBJ2-5, the V gene TRBV7-9, with D possibly matching TRBD2 (6 bases). The germline V gene has CDR1 SEHNR and CDR2 FQNEAQ (reference sequence). This CDR3 has 14 residues. Between the trimmed V and J ends, which lost 0 bases and 5 bases, there was a span of 10 bases. The CDR3 DNA is TGTGCCAGCAGCTTAGCCGGGGGTAGGGAGACCCAGTACTTC. The encoded protein is CASSLAGGRETQYF.

The chain is built from TRBV6-5 and TRBJ1-1; TRBD1 aligns across 7 bases. V shed 5 bases and J 11 bases; nucleotides not matched to a gene: 8. Germline CDR1 reads MNHEY; CDR2 reads SVGAGI. CDR3 length equals 12 residues. The DNA for the CDR3 is TGTGCCAGCAGTGCCGAACAGGGGATGGCTTTCTTT. This gives the protein CASSAEQGMAFF.

This clone was detected once. The V and J genes are TRBV27 and TRBJ2-1, with a possible D match to TRBD1 (6 bases). The V end was cut by 6 bases, the J end by 7 bases, with 25 bases between. Germline CDR1 MNHEY, CDR2 SMNVEV (reference sequence). This CDR3 has 17 residues. The CDR3 spells CASRPLTQGRSYNEQFF. CDR3 bases: TGTGCCAGCAGGCCCCTTACACAGGGTCGGAGCTATAATGAGCAGTTCTTC.

The chain recombines TRBV6-5 with TRBJ2-1, with D unclear. The germline V gene has CDR1 MNHEY and CDR2 SVGAGI. This CDR3 comprises 15 residues. V gave up 6 bases and J gave up 7 bases, with 19 bases separating them. In DNA, the CDR3 is TGTGCCAGCAGCTCTCCCTCGGCAGGTGGTAATGAGCAGTTCTTC. Translation: CASSSPSAGGNEQFF.

The V call is TRBV6-4, the J call TRBJ1-5; TRBD1 is a possible D gene (5 bases). CDR3 length equals 14 residues. In germline, CDR1 is MRHNA, CDR2 SNTAGT. V was trimmed by 3 bases and J by 0 bases, leaving 6 bases between them. DNA of the CDR3: TGTGCCAGCAGTGAAGGGGATAGCAATCAGCCCCAGCATTTT. Its translation: CASSEGDSNQPQHF.

J is TRBJ2-7 and V is TRBV6-1; D not certain. CDR1 and CDR2 (germline): MNHNS, SASEGT. V was shortened by 5 bases and J by 0 bases, with 14 bases between the two germline ends. This CDR3 is 15 amino acids long. CDR3 sequence (DNA): TGTGCCAGCAGTAGATTCAGGCACGGCTCCTACGAGCAGTACTTC. It codes for CASSRFRHGSYEQYF.

V and J are TRBV2 and TRBJ2-7; a weak D match, TRBD1 (5 bases). CDR1 and CDR2 from the germline V gene are SNHLY and FYNNEI. The CDR3 is made up of 15 amino acids. The V and J ends lost 2 bases and 4 bases respectively, with 15 bases between them. This CDR3 reads CASSESAGNHYEQYF. The CDR3 bases are TGTGCCAGCAGTGAATCCGCAGGGAATCATTACGAGCAGTACTTC.